The present T cell receptor beta chain was sequenced within a study of shared clonotypes between healthy human individuals. Subsets obtained from CD4+ cells comprised CD45RA+ naive and CD45RA-negative memory cells. Repertoires were generated with immunoSEQ multiplex PCR, while TCRdb's copy carries only in-frame clones and drops some. The sample carries roughly 2 million clones, approximately 95% recorded once. V lost 0 bases, J lost 0 bases, and 5 bases stayed unmatched. Germline CDR1 reads LNHDA; CDR2 reads SQIVND (reference sequence). CDR3 length equals 17 residues. This clonotype originated in a man younger than 30 in good health. The genes are TRBV19 and TRBJ1-3, with 7 positions matching TRBD1. Specimen: naive CD4+ T cells sorted from blood. Subset denoted: CD45RA+ positively selected. The DNA of the CDR3 is TGTGCCAGTAGTATAGAGACAGGGCTTTACTCTGGAAACACCATATATTTT. This codes for CASSIETGLYSGNTIYF.